The source of this T cell receptor beta chain is a study of patients and donors after allogeneic stem cell transplantation (dated by TCRdb to about 2020). There are a few counts of this clonotype. Which antigen it targets is not known. No base-level quality is on record; no much larger clone is a single base apart. CDR3 length: 16 amino acids, cysteine to phenylalanine. Left in the record is the CDR3 DNA by itself, 48 bases read in frame from the first base. Taken from the germline V gene (reference sequence), the CDR1 and CDR2 loops are PRHDT and FYEKMQ. Compared with germline, V lacks 2 bases and J lacks 8 bases; bases without a gene match: 9. The library was built by means of RT-PCR. The sequencer listed for this sample is NextSeq 550. TCRdb took the public reads, trimmed them with fastp at Q25, ran MiXCR for clone calling and kept in-frame beta chains. Under each unique CDR3 protein, matching rows form one entry showing the most common genes and DNA. For this sample there are about a million distinct CDR3 sequences; about a sixth appear just once. The ten largest clones represent around 5.5% of the sample.

The clonotype was recovered from a human donor who was either an allogeneic HSCT recipient or a stem cell or donor lymphocyte infusion donor (not recorded which). It is not recorded whose cells these are; they may come from a transplant donor. The chain links TRBV13 with TRBJ2-3, and TRBD2 aligns with 11 junction nucleotides. Sequenced input: blood, either unsorted or a sorted T cell fraction (not recorded which). The CDR3 corresponds to CASSLPPLAGGGTQYF. The DNA sequence reads TGTGCCAGCAGCTTACCTCCCCTAGCGGGAGGTGGTACGCAGTATTTT.